Below, 8 T cell receptor beta chains from the same sample are listed, as sequenced in a study of T cell responses to AZD1222 COVID-19 vaccine. The data were produced by immunoSEQ multiplex PCR, yet TCRdb's version contains in-frame clones alone and is incomplete. Of about 120,000 clones listed, around nine tenths are singletons. This specimen was peripheral blood, taken 28 days after the second dose of the MenACWY control vaccine. These receptors all stem from an adult who received the MenACWY meningococcal vaccine as a control.

V and J are TRBV28 and TRBJ2-3; D unclear. V was clipped by 5 bases and J by 2 bases, with 17 bases between them. The CDR3 extends over 16 amino acids. Germline V CDR1 and CDR2: MDHEN, SYDVKM. CDR3 loop: CASSPPKFLDTDTQYF. The CDR3 DNA reads TGTGCCAGCAGTCCACCAAAATTTTTAGACACAGATACGCAGTATTTT.

The rearrangement links TRBV5-4 to TRBJ1-1; 7 nucleotides line up with TRBD1. This CDR3 spans 14 amino acids. The germline gives CDR1 SGHNT, CDR2 YYREEE (reference sequence). V gave up 1 base and J gave up 1 base; unmatched junction bases: 1. DNA of the CDR3: TGTGCCAGCAGCTTGTACAGGGGGAACACTGAAGCTTTCTTT. It specifies CASSLYRGNTEAFF. Full variable domain (remainder filled in from reference TRBV5-4 and TRBJ1-1): ETGVTQSPTHLIKTRGQQVTLRCSSQSGHNTVSWYQQALGQGPQFIFQYYREEENGRGNFPPRFSGLQFPNYSSELNVNALELDDSALYLCASSLYRGNTEAFFGQGTRLTVV.

The V and J genes are TRBV5-8 and TRBJ2-5, with unresolved D. V lost 4 bases and J lost 1, with 8 bases in between. This CDR3 region has 13 residues. Germline lookup yields CDR1 SGHTS and CDR2 YDEGEE. This CDR3 reads CASSVAAQETQYF. The CDR3 DNA reads TGTGCCAGCAGCGTGGCAGCCCAAGAGACCCAGTACTTC.

This clone was observed a single time. This rearrangement joins TRBV19 to TRBJ1-5; no clear D gene. The germline V gene encodes CDR1 LNHDA and CDR2 SQIVND (reference sequence). V was clipped by 8 bases and J by 6 bases, with 14 bases between them. The CDR3 extends over 13 amino acids. The CDR3 is CASEASSIQPQHF. DNA of the CDR3: TGTGCCAGTGAGGCTTCTTCTATTCAGCCCCAGCATTTT. The whole variable domain, filled in from reference TRBV19 and TRBJ1-5, reads DGGITQSPKYLFRKEGQNVTLSCEQNLNHDAMYWYRQDPGQGLRLIYYSQIVNDFQKGDIAEGYSVSREKKESFPLTVTSAQKNPTAFYLCASEASSIQPQHFGDGTRLSIL.

The chain is built from TRBV27 and TRBJ2-6; tentatively, D is TRBD1 or TRBD2 (5 bases each). V was shortened by 10 bases and J by 4 bases, with 20 bases between the two germline ends. The CDR3 spans 16 residues. Germline assignment: CDR1 MNHEY and CDR2 SMNVEV (reference sequence). CDR3 DNA sequence: TGTGCCATAGGCAGGGACCCCAGCCGGGGGGCCAACGTCCTGACTTTC. Protein product: CAIGRDPSRGANVLTF.

This clone showed up just once. This chain joins TRBV5-1 and TRBJ1-5; TRBD1 matches at 9 bases. Germline V gene data show CDR1 as SGHRS and CDR2 as YFSETQ. V lost 0 bases to trimming and J lost 2 bases; unmatched junction nucleotides: 6. CDR3 length: 17 amino acids. The CDR3 region has the DNA TGCGCCAGCAGCTTGGGGATGGGACAGGGAGGCAATCAGCCCCAGCATTTT. The encoded protein is CASSLGMGQGGNQPQHF. The full variable domain, with the rest looked up from reference TRBV5-1 and TRBJ1-5, is KAGVTQTPRYLIKTRGQQVTLSCSPISGHRSVSWYQQTPGQGLQFLFEYFSETQRNKGNFPGRFSGRQFSNSRSEMNVSTLELGDSALYLCASSLGMGQGGNQPQHFGDGTRLSIL.

The V and J genes are TRBV6-5 and TRBJ1-1; no clear D. CDR1 is MNHEY and CDR2 is SVGAGI in the germline V gene. V lost 2 bases to trimming and J lost 5 bases, with 6 bases between them. The CDR3 consists of 12 residues. The CDR3 spells CASSYVWTEAFF. The CDR3 DNA follows: TGTGCCAGCAGTTACGTTTGGACTGAAGCTTTCTTT.

This rearrangement joins TRBV6-2 or TRBV6-3 to TRBJ1-5; no reliable D call. Germline V gene sequence: CDR1 MNHEY, CDR2 SVGEGT. V lost 5 bases and J lost 2, with 10 bases in between. This CDR3 has 14 amino acids. CDR3 in DNA: TGTGCCAGCAGTCAAATAGTGGGCAATCAGCCCCAGCATTTT. Protein sequence: CASSQIVGNQPQHF.